Listed below are T cell receptor beta chains from one sample, sequenced in a study of shared clonotypes between healthy human individuals. Profiled with immunoSEQ multiplex PCR; TCRdb holds only in-frame clones, not every one. The table lists 2 million to 2.5 million clones, 92% of them singletons. Sequencing used naive CD4+ T cells from PBMCs. The receptors were gathered from a man between 18 and 29 years old in good health. Some clones in this sample may be carry-over from other donors' samples. Both conserved end residues are part of each CDR3. The D gene is left open where the match is weak. The size entry is marked missing in some rows and otherwise reads once, few, many or a size class.

v_gene	abundance	d_gene	j_gene	CDR3aa	CDR3nt
TRBV5-1	NA	TRBD2	TRBJ2-1	CASSLALAVHNEQFF	TGCGCCAGCAGCTTGGCCCTAGCGGTCCACAATGAGCAGTTCTTC
TRBV28	NA	TRBD1	TRBJ2-1	CASVNRQGYNEQFF	TGTGCCAGCGTCAACAGACAGGGGTACAATGAGCAGTTCTTC
TRBV7-8	NA	NA	TRBJ1-1	CASSLEAGNTEAFF	TGTGCCAGCAGCTTAGAGGCAGGGAACACTGAAGCTTTCTTT
TRBV7-9	NA	NA	TRBJ2-1	CASSRGLDGSSYNEQFF	TGTGCCAGCAGCCGCGGACTTGACGGGAGCTCCTACAATGAGCAGTTCTTC
TRBV6-1	NA	NA	TRBJ1-2	CASSDSQFGTIYGYTF	TGTGCCAGCAGTGATAGTCAATTCGGGACGATATATGGCTACACCTTC
TRBV29-1	NA	TRBD1	TRBJ1-2	CSGRTGETYGYTF	TGCAGCGGGCGGACAGGCGAAACCTATGGCTACACCTTC
TRBV30	NA	TRBD1	TRBJ2-1	CAWGSGGNEQFF	TGTGCCTGGGGCTCAGGGGGTAATGAGCAGTTCTTC
TRBV6-6	once	TRBD1	TRBJ1-2	CASSGRTGARAGYTF	TGTGCCAGCAGTGGGAGGACAGGGGCGCGGGCTGGCTACACCTTC
TRBV28	NA	NA	TRBJ2-4	CASSLGGFSKNIQYF	TGTGCCAGCAGCCTCGGGGGCTTTTCCAAAAACATTCAGTACTTC
TRBV9	NA	TRBD2	TRBJ2-1	CASSVEAGGGEQFF	TGTGCCAGCAGCGTAGAGGCGGGAGGGGGTGAGCAGTTCTTC
TRBV23-1	NA	TRBD1	TRBJ1-2	CASSQSFGQGDGYTF	TGCGCCAGCAGTCAATCTTTTGGACAGGGGGATGGCTACACCTTC
TRBV19	NA	TRBD1	TRBJ1-2	CASRTGEVDYGYTF	TGTGCCAGTCGGACAGGGGAGGTAGACTATGGCTACACCTTC
TRBV2	once	NA	TRBJ1-3	CASGGLPSGNTIYF	TGTGCCAGCGGAGGTCTCCCCTCTGGAAACACCATATATTTT
TRBV18	NA	TRBD1	TRBJ1-4	CASSPRQGGEKLFF	TGTGCCAGCTCACCACGACAGGGGGGGGAAAAACTGTTTTTT
TRBV5-1	NA	NA	TRBJ2-1	CASSLGASPGHEQFF	TGCGCCAGCAGCTTGGGGGCTAGCCCTGGCCATGAGCAGTTCTTC
TRBV5-1	few	NA	TRBJ1-1	CASSLEDSQNTEAFF	TGCGCCAGCAGCTTGGAGGACAGTCAGAACACTGAAGCTTTCTTT
TRBV6-1	NA	TRBD1	TRBJ1-4	CASSALQGSATNEKLFF	TGTGCCAGCAGTGCCCTACAGGGGTCGGCAACTAATGAAAAACTGTTTTTT
TRBV19	NA	NA	TRBJ1-5	CASSIEGRGRGQPQHF	TGTGCCAGTAGCATTGAAGGTCGGGGGCGAGGTCAGCCCCAGCATTTT
TRBV28	few	NA	TRBJ1-1	CASAWWAEAFF	TGTGCCAGCGCTTGGTGGGCTGAAGCTTTCTTT
TRBV28	NA	TRBD1	TRBJ1-2	CASSSPKGATYNYGYTF	TGTGCCAGCAGTTCCCCGAAGGGGGCGACTTATAACTATGGCTACACCTTC
TRBV5-4	NA	TRBD2	TRBJ2-1	CASSLASGGGEQFF	TGTGCCAGCAGCTTGGCTAGCGGGGGGGGTGAGCAGTTCTTC
TRBV15	NA	NA	TRBJ1-5	CATSREGRINQPQHF	TGTGCCACCAGCAGGGAGGGACGGATCAATCAGCCCCAGCATTTT
TRBV5-1	NA	NA	TRBJ2-1	CASSTYASYNEQFF	TGCGCCAGCAGCACTTACGCTTCCTACAATGAGCAGTTCTTC
TRBV28	NA	TRBD2	TRBJ2-7	CASNPGGSSYEQYF	TGTGCCAGCAATCCGGGGGGTAGCTCCTACGAGCAGTACTTC
TRBV4-1	NA	NA	TRBJ2-3	CASSQPPRGRSTDTQYF	TGCGCCAGCAGCCAACCCCCTAGGGGAAGGAGCACAGATACGCAGTATTTT
TRBV12-5	NA	NA	TRBJ1-5	CASVLGAGNQPQHF	TGTGCTAGTGTCTTGGGGGCTGGCAATCAGCCCCAGCATTTT